These 30 T cell receptor beta chains came from one sample sequenced in a study of beta chain features in type 1 diabetes. Expressed TCRB transcripts were sequenced after all isolated RNA was converted to cDNA. The data were produced by immunoSEQ multiplex PCR, yet TCRdb's version contains in-frame clones alone and is incomplete. The top ten hold about 0.097% of the sample, which has 600,000 to 650,000 clones, 15% to 18% seen once. The sample comprised naive CD4+ T cells from blood. The receptors were sampled from a man younger than 30 in good health.

This clone showed up just a few times. The chain employs TRBV30 and TRBJ2-5; the match to TRBD2 covers 11 bases. Germline V gives CDR1 GTSNPN, CDR2 SVGIG (reference sequence). V gave up 2 bases and J gave up 2 bases; unmatched junction bases: 7. The length of the CDR3 is 16 residues. The CDR3 reads CAWSFGGTSGQETQYF. The CDR3 nucleotides are TGTGCCTGGAGTTTTGGAGGGACTAGCGGACAAGAGACCCAGTACTTC.

The V gene is TRBV11-2, the J gene TRBJ1-1; no clear D gene. V dropped 1 base and J dropped 11 bases, with 14 bases sitting between them. Germline V lookup: CDR1 SGHAT, CDR2 FQNNGV. CDR3 length: 13 residues. The CDR3 coding sequence is TGTGCCAGCAGCTTAGTGGGAGGAATCAATGCTTTCTTT. Residues: CASSLVGGINAFF.

This clone was observed a few times. This chain links TRBV7-9 with TRBJ1-2; possible D gene TRBD1, 6 bases. Germline CDR1 and CDR2: SEHNR and FQNEAQ (reference sequence). The CDR3 has 15 residues. V lost 5 bases to trimming and J lost 4 bases, with 17 bases between them. The chain's CDR3 is CASSPSRRTAYGYTF. As DNA, the CDR3 is TGTGCCAGCAGCCCTAGTAGACGGACAGCCTATGGCTACACCTTC.

A few counts support this clone. V is TRBV19 and J is TRBJ2-3; D gene ambiguous. V dropped 4 bases and J dropped 3 bases, with 11 bases sitting between them. This CDR3 contains 14 residues. From germline, CDR1 is LNHDA and CDR2 SQIVND (reference sequence). CDR3 protein: CASSRAVRTDTQYF. The CDR3 DNA is TGTGCCAGTAGTAGGGCGGTACGAACAGATACGCAGTATTTT.

The table lists this clone with a few counts. The chain recombines TRBV5-1 with TRBJ1-4; D may be TRBD1 (6 bases). Germline CDR1 and CDR2: SGHRS and YFSETQ. CDR3 length: 14 amino acids. V lost 5 bases and J lost 3, with 11 bases in between. CDR3 DNA: TGCGCCAGCAGACCGGGACACCCTAATGAAAAACTGTTTTTT. It specifies CASRPGHPNEKLFF.

The chain is built from TRBV11-2 and TRBJ1-4; D is unresolved. The germline V and J ends were trimmed by 0 bases and 14 bases, with 7 bases remaining between them. CDR3 length: 11 residues. The germline CDR1 and CDR2 sequences are SGHAT and FQNNGV. Written as DNA, the CDR3 is TGTGCCAGCAGCTTAGAACGTAGGCTGTTTTTT. Amino acids: CASSLERRLFF. Using reference TRBV11-2 and TRBJ1-4 for the parts outside the CDR3, the full variable domain is EAGVAQSPRYKIIEKRQSVAFWCNPISGHATLYWYQQILGQGPKLLIQFQNNGVVDDSQLPKDRFSAERLKGVDSTLKIQPAKLEDSAVYLCASSLERRLFFGSGTQLSVL.

This chain joins TRBV30 and TRBJ1-6, with 7 bases identical to TRBD1. The trim removed 3 bases at V and 9 bases at J, leaving 17 bases unmatched. The germline V gene encodes CDR1 GTSNPN and CDR2 SVGIG (reference sequence). This CDR3 is built from 17 residues. DNA of the CDR3: TGTGCCTGGAGGAGTTCAAACCTGTGGGGACAGCCTTCACCCCTCCACTTT. It is translated as CAWRSSNLWGQPSPLHF.

V usage is TRBV28 and J usage is TRBJ2-7; D is uncertain. There are 14 residues in the CDR3. Germline V gene data show CDR1 as MDHEN and CDR2 as SYDVKM. The V and J ends lost 2 bases and 2 bases respectively, with 10 bases between them. The CDR3 region is CASSLGQNPYEQYF. CDR3 nucleotides: TGTGCCAGCAGTTTAGGGCAGAACCCCTACGAGCAGTACTTC.

This clone was picked up a small number of times. The rearrangement links TRBV9 to TRBJ2-3; TRBD2 aligns across 8 bases. CDR1 is SGDLS, CDR2 YYNGEE, per germline. The CDR3 length is 16 residues. The trim removed 0 bases at V and 7 bases at J, leaving 10 bases unmatched. The CDR3 bases are TGTGCCAGCAGCGTAGAGCTAGCGGGTGGCCCCCATACGCAGTATTTT. It is translated as CASSVELAGGPHTQYF.

This clone occurred a few times. The CDR3 region is CASSTRTGGKGNTIYF. CDR3 sequence (DNA): TGTGCCAGCAGCACCCGGACAGGGGGTAAAGGAAACACCATATATTTT. The J gene is TRBJ1-3, the V gene TRBV21-1; the D call in the table, TRBD1, was not verified against the DNA. TRBV21-1 is tagged as a pseudogene. The CDR3 runs to 16 residues.

The sample holds a few counts of this clone. The chain has TRBV5-1 and TRBJ2-5; maybe TRBD1 (6 bases). Germline V gene sequence: CDR1 SGHRS, CDR2 YFSETQ. The CDR3 runs 15 residues. Trimming cost V 1 base and J 2 bases, with 12 bases left between them. Here the CDR3 reads CASSLIGGGQETQYF. The DNA of the CDR3 is TGCGCCAGCAGCTTGATTGGGGGCGGACAAGAGACCCAGTACTTC.

Written as DNA, the CDR3 is TGTGCCAGCAGCCTTAGGAGAGGGGATGAAAAACTGTTTTTT. Its protein product is CASSLRRGDEKLFF. V usage is TRBV7-9 and J usage is TRBJ1-4; TRBD1 is a possible D gene (5 bases). Per the germline V gene, CDR1 is SEHNR and CDR2 is FQNEAQ (reference sequence). Trimming cost V 5 bases and J 6 bases, with 13 bases left between them. This CDR3 is built from 14 residues.

The chain employs TRBV29-1 and TRBJ1-1; D uncertain. The CDR3 runs to 12 residues. V was cut by 6 bases and J by 7 bases, with 15 bases left in between. Germline loops: CDR1 SQVTM, CDR2 ANQGSEA. CDR3 DNA sequence: TGCAGCGTGGTGGGCCGGTTGATTGAAGCTTTCTTT. It yields the protein CSVVGRLIEAFF.

The table lists this clone with a few counts. The V call is TRBV7-9, the J call TRBJ2-2, with TRBD1 as a possible D gene (6 bases). This CDR3 is 14 amino acids long. Germline V gives CDR1 SEHNR, CDR2 FQNEAQ (reference sequence). Trimming took 4 bases from V and 1 from J, leaving 7 bases between them. DNA for the CDR3: TGTGCCAGCAGCTCACAGGGGAACACCGGGGAGCTGTTTTTT. Protein: CASSSQGNTGELFF.

The table lists this clone with a few counts. The CDR3 DNA follows: TGTGCCAGCAGCTTATCGTGGACTAGCGGTTATAGCACAGATACGCAGTATTTT. As protein: CASSLSWTSGYSTDTQYF. This chain joins TRBV7-2 and TRBJ2-3, with 10 positions matching TRBD2. Germline V gene data show CDR1 as SGHTA and CDR2 as FQGNSA. J lost 0 bases, V lost 2 bases, and 8 bases had no gene match. The CDR3 totals 18 residues.

In its sample, this clone was seen a few times. The chain joins TRBV6-6 to TRBJ2-2, with D hard to call. This CDR3 comprises 12 residues. V gave up 0 bases and J gave up 9 bases, with 5 bases separating them. Germline assignment: CDR1 MNHNY and CDR2 SVGAGI (reference sequence). The CDR3 protein is CASSYSGRELFF. CDR3 DNA: TGTGCCAGCAGTTACTCCGGCCGGGAGCTGTTTTTT.

The count of this clone is one. The rearrangement joins TRBV11-2 to TRBJ2-1, with D perhaps being TRBD1 or TRBD2 (6 bases each). The CDR3 is 14 amino acids. Looked up from germline, CDR1 is SGHAT and CDR2 is FQNNGV. V was cut by 5 bases and J by 13 bases, with 21 bases left in between. In DNA form, the CDR3 reads TGTGCCAGCAGCCCCCAAGGGGGGAAGGCGAGCCAGTTCTTC. This codes for CASSPQGGKASQFF.

This clone occurred a few times. Its ends do not fully match the called genes, so a read error is possible. The rearrangement links TRBV7-3 to TRBJ2-1; TRBD1 might be the D (5 bases). Germline CDR1 reads SGHTA; CDR2 reads FQGTGA. This CDR3 is 12 amino acids long. CDR3 in amino acids: CASSLTGYEQFF. CDR3 sequence (DNA): TGTGCCAGCAGCCTAACAGGTTATGAGCAGTTCTTC.

This clone was seen a single time. The chain carries TRBV4-3 and TRBJ2-7; weak D call: TRBD2 (6 bases). The germline V gene encodes CDR1 LGHNA and CDR2 YSLEER. The CDR3 extends over 16 amino acids. V was cut by 2 bases and J by 7 bases, with 21 bases left in between. CDR3 region: CASSQHSGLTTGEQYF. The CDR3 nucleotides are TGCGCCAGCAGCCAACACTCGGGACTCACAACGGGAGAGCAGTACTTC.

The V gene is TRBV18, the J gene TRBJ2-2; TRBD2 aligns across 7 bases. Germline values: CDR1 KGHSH, CDR2 LQKENI. V lost 3 bases and J lost 3; bases outside the gene matches: 4. The CDR3 is 15 residues long. The CDR3 sequence: CASSPFAGDTGELFF. CDR3 nucleotides: TGTGCCAGCTCACCCTTCGCGGGAGACACCGGGGAGCTGTTTTTT.

This clone was counted a few times. The chain is built from TRBV27 and TRBJ2-7, with 7 bases that match TRBD1. J gave up 5 bases and V 5 bases, and 6 bases lay outside the gene matches. The CDR3 has 13 residues. Germline-derived CDR1 and CDR2 are MNHEY and SMNVEV (reference sequence). CDR3 in amino acids: CASSPDRVNEQYF. The CDR3 region has the DNA TGTGCCAGCAGTCCCGACAGGGTCAACGAGCAGTACTTC.

This clone was observed a few times. This sequence joins TRBV19 and TRBJ1-1, with TRBD1 matching 9 bases. V was pared by 4 bases and J by 5 bases, with 14 bases of the junction left unmatched. This CDR3 spans 17 amino acids. Germline values: CDR1 LNHDA, CDR2 SQIVND (reference sequence). The CDR3 region has the DNA TGTGCCAGTAGTACCTCTCCTGACAGGGGGAGGGGGACTGAAGCTTTCTTT. It codes for CASSTSPDRGRGTEAFF.

This clone was observed a few times. The rearrangement uses TRBV29-1 and TRBJ1-2; 8 bases are a match to TRBD1. Losses at the gene ends were 7 bases for V and 5 bases for J; bases not matched to a gene: 12. Germline V gives CDR1 SQVTM, CDR2 ANQGSEA. CDR3 length: 14 amino acids. The CDR3 reads CSGGQGERLYGYTF. As DNA, the CDR3 is TGCAGCGGAGGACAGGGAGAAAGGTTATATGGCTACACCTTC.

This clone turned up a few times. The V and J genes are TRBV6-5 and TRBJ2-1, with 8 positions matching TRBD1. This CDR3 comprises 14 residues. CDR1 is MNHEY, CDR2 SVGAGI, per germline. Trimming removed 6 bases from V and 5 bases from J; junction bases left unmatched: 6. CDR3 sequence reads: CASSPDRGNNEQFF. Written as DNA, the CDR3 is TGTGCCAGCAGCCCCGACAGGGGAAACAATGAGCAGTTCTTC.

The rearrangement links TRBV6-6 to TRBJ1-4; D not resolved. V lost 4 bases and J lost 5, with 5 bases in between. This CDR3 has 12 residues. The germline V gene has CDR1 MNHNY and CDR2 SVGAGI (reference sequence). CDR3 protein: CASSFPNEKLFF. DNA for the CDR3: TGTGCCAGCAGTTTCCCAAATGAAAAACTGTTTTTT.

This clone occurred a few times. This chain uses TRBV28 with TRBJ1-2; 8 nucleotides agree with TRBD1. The CDR3 runs to 13 residues. The V gene's germline CDR1 is MDHEN and CDR2 SYDVKM. The trim removed 6 bases at V and 7 bases at J, leaving 7 bases unmatched. This CDR3 reads CASRRTGLVGYTF. The CDR3 DNA reads TGTGCCAGCAGAAGGACAGGGCTAGTTGGCTACACCTTC.

This clone was observed many times. This chain uses TRBV7-2 with TRBJ2-1, with TRBD2 matching 11 bases. CDR3 length equals 15 residues. V lost 5 bases to trimming and J lost 2 bases; unmatched junction nucleotides: 2. Germline V CDR1 and CDR2: SGHTA, FQGNSA. CDR3 protein: CASSLSGRAYNEQFF. In nucleotides, the CDR3 is TGTGCCAGCAGCCTTAGCGGGAGGGCCTACAATGAGCAGTTCTTC. Complete variable domain (other parts from reference TRBV7-2 and TRBJ2-1): GAGVSQSPSNKVTEKGKDVELRCDPISGHTALYWYRQSLGQGLEFLIYFQGNSAPDKSGLPSDRFSAERTGGSVSTLTIQRTQQEDSAVYLCASSLSGRAYNEQFFGPGTRLTVL.

This clone was counted a single time. The V call is TRBV30, the J call TRBJ1-5; D gene ambiguous. The germline gives CDR1 GTSNPN, CDR2 SVGIG (reference sequence). This CDR3 region has 13 residues. The V gene lost 1 base and the J gene lost 8 bases, with 12 bases spanning the gap. CDR3 region: CAWSAFSGEPQHF. CDR3 DNA sequence: TGTGCCTGGAGTGCCTTTAGTGGGGAGCCCCAGCATTTT.

This clone was detected only a few times. The chain employs TRBV10-3 and TRBJ2-1, with 13 bases that match TRBD2. This CDR3 comprises 15 residues. Trimming removed 7 bases from V and 6 bases from J; junction bases left unmatched: 6. CDR1 is ENHRY, CDR2 SYGVKD, per germline. The CDR3 here is CAITRTSGGSNEQFF. CDR3 coding DNA: TGTGCCATCACTAGGACTAGCGGGGGTTCCAATGAGCAGTTCTTC.

This clone was recorded a few times. V gene TRBV18 combines with J gene TRBJ2-3; a possible D gene is TRBD2 (6 bases). Germline V lookup: CDR1 KGHSH, CDR2 LQKENI. The CDR3 sequence is 17 residues long. Trimming left V 2 bases short and J 1 base short, with 16 bases between. CDR3 in amino acids: CASSPMMMGGGTDTQYF. CDR3 DNA sequence: TGTGCCAGCTCACCAATGATGATGGGAGGCGGCACAGATACGCAGTATTTT. The entire variable domain, with the rest obtained from reference TRBV18 and TRBJ2-3, is as follows: NAGVMQNPRHLVRRRGQEARLRCSPMKGHSHVYWYRQLPEEGLKFMVYLQKENIIDESGMPKERFSAEFPKEGPSILRIQQVVRGDSAAYFCASSPMMMGGGTDTQYFGPGTRLTVL.